This is a list of T cell receptor beta chains from one sample in a study of human T cells and chemical hapten exposure. TCRdb independently ran MiXCR on the RACE reads; one entry per CDR3 protein. Among roughly 92,000 distinct CDR3 sequences listed, roughly an eighth were seen once. The sample in question was whole blood, obtained in connection with sensitization to the hapten diphenylcyclopropenone (DPC). Every receptor here comes from a woman aged 40 to 50 with alopecia areata. Some clones in this sample may be carry-over from other donors' samples. Both conserved end residues are part of each CDR3. Each record gives: J gene, D gene, CDR3 length, V gene, clone size, CDR3 DNA, CDR3 protein. D genes are given only for firm matches. Some rows have no size entry. The others give once, few or many, or a class for an expanded clone.

j_gene: TRBJ2-1
d_gene: -
len: 12
v_gene: TRBV5-5
abundance: -
CDR3nt: TGTGCCAGCAGCCAAAACCTGAATGAGCAGTTCTTC
CDR3aa: CASSQNLNEQFF

j_gene: TRBJ2-1
d_gene: TRBD1
len: 15
v_gene: TRBV19
abundance: -
CDR3nt: TGTGCCAGTAGTCCGGACAGGGGGCTTCTGAATGAGCAGTTCTTC
CDR3aa: CASSPDRGLLNEQFF

j_gene: TRBJ1-1
d_gene: -
len: 14
v_gene: TRBV4-3
abundance: many
CDR3nt: TGCGCCAGCAGCCCGGGCGGAGGGAGGGCTGAAGCTTTCTTT
CDR3aa: CASSPGGGRAEAFF

j_gene: TRBJ1-5
d_gene: -
len: 15
v_gene: TRBV10-2
abundance: few
CDR3nt: TGCGCCAGCAGTGAAGGTGTAGTGAGCAATCAGCCCCAGCATTTT
CDR3aa: CASSEGVVSNQPQHF

j_gene: TRBJ1-5
d_gene: TRBD1
len: 15
v_gene: TRBV7-6
abundance: few
CDR3nt: TGTGCCAGCAGCCAGACCAGGGGGCCAGGTCAGCCCCAGCATTTT
CDR3aa: CASSQTRGPGQPQHF

j_gene: TRBJ2-7
d_gene: -
len: 15
v_gene: TRBV11-2
abundance: many
CDR3nt: TGTGCCAGCAGCTTAGATCGGGTCAGAGCCTACGAGCAGTACTTC
CDR3aa: CASSLDRVRAYEQYF

j_gene: TRBJ2-3
d_gene: TRBD2
len: 14
v_gene: TRBV5-4
abundance: many
CDR3nt: TGTGCCAGCAGCTCCACTAGCGGGACAGATACGCAGTATTTT
CDR3aa: CASSSTSGTDTQYF

j_gene: TRBJ2-1
d_gene: TRBD2
len: 15
v_gene: TRBV27
abundance: -
CDR3nt: TGTGCCAGCAGTTTAAGGAGGGAGGGCCAAAATGAGCAGTTCTTC
CDR3aa: CASSLRREGQNEQFF

j_gene: TRBJ2-3
d_gene: -
len: 13
v_gene: TRBV20-1
abundance: few
CDR3nt: TGCAGTGCTAGTGTCGGGAACACAGATACGCAGTATTTT
CDR3aa: CSASVGNTDTQYF

j_gene: TRBJ2-2
d_gene: -
len: 15
v_gene: TRBV7-9
abundance: many
CDR3nt: TGTGCCAGCAGTGTCCGGCTTGGGAACACCGGGGAGCTGTTTTTT
CDR3aa: CASSVRLGNTGELFF

j_gene: TRBJ2-2
d_gene: -
len: 15
v_gene: TRBV7-9
abundance: many
CDR3nt: TGTGCCAGCAGCGCAACGGAGAGGAACACCGGGGAGCTGTTTTTT
CDR3aa: CASSATERNTGELFF

j_gene: TRBJ1-2
d_gene: -
len: 14
v_gene: TRBV5-5
abundance: few
CDR3nt: TGTGCCAGCAGCCTGGGACGGTCTGTGAATGGCTACACCTTC
CDR3aa: CASSLGRSVNGYTF

j_gene: TRBJ2-7
d_gene: TRBD2
len: 15
v_gene: TRBV20-1
abundance: many
CDR3nt: TGCAGTGCTAGAGACCCGACTAGCGGCCTTTACGAGCAGTACTTC
CDR3aa: CSARDPTSGLYEQYF

j_gene: TRBJ2-1
d_gene: -
len: 14
v_gene: TRBV7-8
abundance: -
CDR3nt: TGTGCCAGCAAACCCCCGGGGCCTTATCCCGAGCAGTTCTTC
CDR3aa: CASKPPGPYPEQFF

j_gene: TRBJ1-5
d_gene: TRBD1
len: 15
v_gene: TRBV9
abundance: -
CDR3nt: TGTGCCAGCACTCAAGGGGACAGGGAGGATCAGCCCCAGCATTTT
CDR3aa: CASTQGDREDQPQHF

j_gene: TRBJ1-2
d_gene: -
len: 11
v_gene: TRBV18
abundance: -
CDR3nt: TGTGCCAGCTCATACAGGGACGGCTACACCTTC
CDR3aa: CASSYRDGYTF

j_gene: TRBJ1-5
d_gene: -
len: 16
v_gene: TRBV2
abundance: many
CDR3nt: TGTGCCAGCAGCCTGGGTCGGGGGAGCAGCAATCAGCCCCAGCATTTT
CDR3aa: CASSLGRGSSNQPQHF

j_gene: TRBJ2-2
d_gene: -
len: 15
v_gene: TRBV27
abundance: -
CDR3nt: TGTGCCAGCAGTTTACTCGGGGTTGACACCGGGGAGCTGTTTTTT
CDR3aa: CASSLLGVDTGELFF

j_gene: TRBJ2-7
d_gene: -
len: 14
v_gene: TRBV20-1
abundance: few
CDR3nt: TGCAGTGCTAGTCAGGGGGGGTACCCTTACGAGCAGTACTTC
CDR3aa: CSASQGGYPYEQYF

j_gene: TRBJ1-4
d_gene: -
len: 16
v_gene: TRBV12-3/TRBV12-4
abundance: many
CDR3nt: TGTGCCAGCAGTTTAGGAGGGACGGAGGCTAATGAAAAACTGTTTTTT
CDR3aa: CASSLGGTEANEKLFF

j_gene: TRBJ2-7
d_gene: -
len: 13
v_gene: TRBV4-1
abundance: many
CDR3nt: TGCGCCAGCGGCCGGGCGGACTCCTACGAGCAGTACTTC
CDR3aa: CASGRADSYEQYF

j_gene: TRBJ2-3
d_gene: TRBD1
len: 14
v_gene: TRBV29-1
abundance: few
CDR3nt: TGCAGCCTCCGGACAGGGTTGGGCACAGATACGCAGTATTTT
CDR3aa: CSLRTGLGTDTQYF

j_gene: TRBJ2-2
d_gene: TRBD2
len: 19
v_gene: TRBV7-6
abundance: few
CDR3nt: TGTGCCAGCAGCTTACTCTCGGGCACCGCGGGGGCGAACACCGGGGAGCTGTTTTTT
CDR3aa: CASSLLSGTAGANTGELFF

j_gene: TRBJ2-3
d_gene: -
len: 13
v_gene: TRBV7-9
abundance: -
CDR3nt: TGTGCCAGCGGTCCCGGGATGACAGATACGCAGTATTTT
CDR3aa: CASGPGMTDTQYF

j_gene: TRBJ1-2
d_gene: -
len: 14
v_gene: TRBV28
abundance: many
CDR3nt: TGTGCCAGCAGTTTAGGCCAGGGGAACTATGGCTACACCTTC
CDR3aa: CASSLGQGNYGYTF

j_gene: TRBJ2-5
d_gene: TRBD2
len: 15
v_gene: TRBV7-2
abundance: -
CDR3nt: TGTGCCAGCAGCCCAGACGGCGGGGGGGCAGAGACCCAGTACTTC
CDR3aa: CASSPDGGGAETQYF

j_gene: TRBJ2-7
d_gene: -
len: 14
v_gene: TRBV7-2
abundance: many
CDR3nt: TGTGCCAGCAGCTCCCCGAACAGTCCCTACGAGCAGTACTTC
CDR3aa: CASSSPNSPYEQYF

j_gene: TRBJ2-1
d_gene: -
len: 13
v_gene: TRBV6-1
abundance: few
CDR3nt: TGTGCCAGCAGTGAGTCTTTGAACAATGAGCAGTTCTTC
CDR3aa: CASSESLNNEQFF

j_gene: TRBJ2-5
d_gene: -
len: 13
v_gene: TRBV29-1
abundance: -
CDR3nt: TGCAGCGTTCCGCCGGGGGGCGGGGAGACCCAGTACTTC
CDR3aa: CSVPPGGGETQYF

j_gene: TRBJ2-2
d_gene: TRBD2
len: 17
v_gene: TRBV3-1
abundance: many
CDR3nt: TGTGCCAGCAGCCCCCCCCAAGCGGGAGCCCTCACCGGGGAGCTGTTTTTT
CDR3aa: CASSPPQAGALTGELFF

j_gene: TRBJ2-2
d_gene: -
len: 12
v_gene: TRBV25-1
abundance: many
CDR3nt: TGTGCCAGCAGTGACCCGTCCGGGGAGCTGTTTTTT
CDR3aa: CASSDPSGELFF

j_gene: TRBJ1-4
d_gene: -
len: 14
v_gene: TRBV6-4
abundance: -
CDR3nt: TGTGCCAGCAGCCCGGGACGGAATAATGAAAAACTGTTTTTT
CDR3aa: CASSPGRNNEKLFF

j_gene: TRBJ1-2
d_gene: -
len: 15
v_gene: TRBV5-6
abundance: many
CDR3nt: TGTGCCAGCAGCTTTGGGGACACTTCTAACTATGGCTACACCTTC
CDR3aa: CASSFGDTSNYGYTF

j_gene: TRBJ2-1
d_gene: -
len: 13
v_gene: TRBV20-1
abundance: many
CDR3nt: TGCAGTGCTCCCGACGACTACCGCAATGAGCAGTTCTTC
CDR3aa: CSAPDDYRNEQFF

j_gene: TRBJ1-1
d_gene: TRBD1
len: 15
v_gene: TRBV7-6
abundance: few
CDR3nt: TGTGCCAGCAGCTTGGATCGGGACAGGTACTTGGGAGCTTTCTTT
CDR3aa: CASSLDRDRYLGAFF

j_gene: TRBJ1-3
d_gene: TRBD1
len: 19
v_gene: TRBV6-6
abundance: many
CDR3nt: TGTGCCAGCAGTTTACCACCGGGACAGGGCTCGTACTCTGGAAACACCATATATTTT
CDR3aa: CASSLPPGQGSYSGNTIYF

j_gene: TRBJ1-1
d_gene: -
len: 13
v_gene: TRBV7-9
abundance: few
CDR3nt: TGTGCCAGCAGCTTAATGGGGGCCACTGAAGCTTTCTTT
CDR3aa: CASSLMGATEAFF

j_gene: TRBJ1-5
d_gene: TRBD1
len: 15
v_gene: TRBV7-9
abundance: -
CDR3nt: TGTGCCAGCAGCTTAGGCCAGGGGGCTTTCCAGCCCCAGCATTTT
CDR3aa: CASSLGQGAFQPQHF

j_gene: TRBJ1-6
d_gene: TRBD1
len: 16
v_gene: TRBV28
abundance: -
CDR3nt: TGTGCCAGCAGTTACGCCGACAGGGGGAATAATTCACCCCTCCACTTT
CDR3aa: CASSYADRGNNSPLHF

j_gene: TRBJ2-7
d_gene: -
len: 13
v_gene: TRBV20-1
abundance: few
CDR3nt: TGCAGTGCTAGTCCCCCGGCCCCCGGGGAGCAGTACTTC
CDR3aa: CSASPPAPGEQYF

j_gene: TRBJ2-1
d_gene: -
len: 11
v_gene: TRBV2
abundance: few
CDR3nt: TGTGCCAGCAGCCCCTTGCCTGAGCAGTTCTTC
CDR3aa: CASSPLPEQFF

j_gene: TRBJ2-7
d_gene: TRBD2
len: 14
v_gene: TRBV18
abundance: many
CDR3nt: TGTGCCAGCTCACCGCCGGGACTAGCGTACGAGCAGTACTTC
CDR3aa: CASSPPGLAYEQYF

j_gene: TRBJ2-3
d_gene: TRBD1
len: 14
v_gene: TRBV18
abundance: many
CDR3nt: TGTGCCAGCTCACCACCGACAGGGGGAGATACGCAGTATTTT
CDR3aa: CASSPPTGGDTQYF

j_gene: TRBJ1-1
d_gene: -
len: 12
v_gene: TRBV7-9
abundance: -
CDR3nt: TGTGCCAGAAGCTTTCTAAACACTGAAGCTTTCTTT
CDR3aa: CARSFLNTEAFF

j_gene: TRBJ2-1
d_gene: TRBD2
len: 14
v_gene: TRBV20-1
abundance: few
CDR3nt: TGCAGTGCTTATAGCGGGGCGGAATACAATGAGCAGTTCTTC
CDR3aa: CSAYSGAEYNEQFF

j_gene: TRBJ1-1
d_gene: -
len: 13
v_gene: TRBV10-3
abundance: many
CDR3nt: TGTGCCATCAGTGAGTCAGGGTTCACTGAAGCTTTCTTT
CDR3aa: CAISESGFTEAFF